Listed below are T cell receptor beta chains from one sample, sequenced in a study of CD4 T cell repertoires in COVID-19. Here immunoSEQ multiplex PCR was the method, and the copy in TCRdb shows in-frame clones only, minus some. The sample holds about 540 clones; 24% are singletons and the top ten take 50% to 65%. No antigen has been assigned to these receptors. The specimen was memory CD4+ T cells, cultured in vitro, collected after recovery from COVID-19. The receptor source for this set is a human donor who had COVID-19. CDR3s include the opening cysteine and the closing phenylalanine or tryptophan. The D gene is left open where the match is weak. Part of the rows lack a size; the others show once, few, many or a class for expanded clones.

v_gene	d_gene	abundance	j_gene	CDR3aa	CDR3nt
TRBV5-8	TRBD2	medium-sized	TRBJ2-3	CASSRSPPSGGTDTQYF	TGTGCCAGCAGCCGCTCGCCTCCTAGCGGAGGCACAGATACGCAGTATTTT
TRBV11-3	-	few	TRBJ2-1	CASSLGVINEQFF	TGTGCCAGCAGCTTAGGTGTTATAAATGAGCAGTTCTTC
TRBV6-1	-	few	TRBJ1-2	CASSEDNRVFYGYTF	TGTGCCAGCAGTGAAGATAACAGGGTATTCTATGGCTACACCTTC
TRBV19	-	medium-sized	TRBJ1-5	CASSWINQPQHF	TGTGCCAGTAGTTGGATCAATCAGCCCCAGCATTTT
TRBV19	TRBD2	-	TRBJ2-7	CAGPWRASGPIFYEQYF	TGTGCCGGCCCTTGGAGGGCTAGCGGCCCTATTTTCTACGAGCAGTACTTC
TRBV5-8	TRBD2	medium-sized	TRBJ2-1	CASSSGTSGTNEQFF	TGTGCCAGCAGCTCCGGGACTAGCGGGACTAATGAGCAGTTCTTC
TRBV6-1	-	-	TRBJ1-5	CASSEEGGWQPQHF	TGTGCCAGCAGTGAGGAGGGAGGGTGGCAGCCCCAGCATTTT
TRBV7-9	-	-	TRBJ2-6	CASSLGVSGANVLTF	TGTGCCAGCAGCTTAGGGGTCTCTGGGGCCAACGTCCTGACTTTC
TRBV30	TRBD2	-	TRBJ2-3	CAWSTGLAGQSTDTQYF	TGTGCCTGGAGTACGGGACTAGCGGGCCAAAGCACAGATACGCAGTATTTT
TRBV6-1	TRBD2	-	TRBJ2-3	CASSEGVAGDSTDTQYF	TGTGCCAGCAGTGAAGGGGTAGCGGGAGATAGCACAGATACGCAGTATTTT
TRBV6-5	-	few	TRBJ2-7	CASRRGQPYEQYF	TGTGCCAGCAGGAGAGGACAGCCGTACGAGCAGTACTTC
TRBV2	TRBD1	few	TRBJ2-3	CASSGRQGGTDTQYF	TGTGCCAGCAGCGGCCGACAGGGGGGCACAGATACGCAGTATTTT
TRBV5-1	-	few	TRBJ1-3	CASSSSGQSGNTIYF	TGCGCCAGCAGCTCCTCCGGACAGTCGGGAAACACCATATATTTT
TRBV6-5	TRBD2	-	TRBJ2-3	CASSLYGGGADTQYF	TGTGCCAGCAGCCTCTATGGCGGGGGGGCAGATACGCAGTATTTT
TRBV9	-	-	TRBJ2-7	CASWGYEQYF	TGTGCCAGTTGGGGATACGAGCAGTACTTC
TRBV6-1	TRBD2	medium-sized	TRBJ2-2	CASSELAGGTGELFF	TGTGCCAGCAGTGAACTAGCGGGAGGCACCGGGGAGCTGTTTTTT
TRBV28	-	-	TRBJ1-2	CASSSQQGEGYTF	TGTGCCAGCAGTTCCCAACAGGGAGAAGGCTACACCTTC
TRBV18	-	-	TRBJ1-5	CASSPTSDNQPQHF	TGTGCCAGCTCACCTACGTCTGACAATCAGCCCCAGCATTTT
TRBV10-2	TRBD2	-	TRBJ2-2	CATTGTSANTGELFF	TGCGCCACCACGGGGACTAGCGCGAACACCGGGGAGCTGTTTTTT
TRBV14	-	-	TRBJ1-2	CASRPGAGNGYTF	TGTGCCAGCAGGCCCGGGGCCGGTAATGGCTACACCTTC
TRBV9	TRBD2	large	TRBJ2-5	CASSVAGLAEETQYF	TGTGCCAGCAGCGTAGCGGGACTAGCTGAGGAGACCCAGTACTTC
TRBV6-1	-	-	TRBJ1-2	CASSSRVHYGYTF	TGTGCCAGCAGTTCCCGGGTCCACTATGGCTACACCTTC
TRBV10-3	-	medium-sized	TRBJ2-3	CAISPSTDTQYF	TGTGCCATCAGTCCTTCTACAGATACGCAGTATTTT
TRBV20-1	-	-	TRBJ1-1	CSAPGQRETFF	TGCAGTGCCCCTGGACAGAGGGAAACTTTCTTT
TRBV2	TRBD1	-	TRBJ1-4	CASTDDRGIEKLFF	TGTGCCAGCACCGATGACAGGGGGATTGAAAAACTGTTTTTT
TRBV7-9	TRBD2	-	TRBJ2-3	CASSLREGTQYF	TGTGCCAGCAGCTTGCGGGAGGGGACGCAGTATTTT